Listed here is a single TCR beta chain. Unmatched junction bases numbered 6, after V lost 9 bases and J lost 5 bases. CDR1 is MDHEN and CDR2 is SYDVKM in the germline V gene. The CDR3 has 14 amino acids. The sample belongs to a study of blood T cell repertoires in COVID-19. As for the study in general: Acute and convalescent COVID-19 samples came from the United States, Italy and Spain.

Source study methods: For nucleated cells, counts were estimated from reference gene primer amplification. Sequenced by immunoSEQ multiplex PCR; TCRdb stores in-frame clones only, minus some. That table gives V, J and clone size, and the DNA gave D and trimming. The table lists roughly 110,000 clones, 71% of them singletons. V and J are TRBV28 and TRBJ2-1; 11 nucleotides match TRBD2. This TCR derives from a human donor with acute or convalescent COVID-19. The donor label of this sample is uncertain. The sample was peripheral blood. CDR3 DNA sequence: TGTGCCAGTAATGTAGCGGGGGGGAACAATGAGCAGTTCTTC. Translation gives CASNVAGGNNEQFF.